This T cell receptor (beta chain) derives from a study of beta chain features in type 1 diabetes. Findings of the study overall: Junctions at VDJ sites from type 1 diabetes patients had fewer insertions and more deletions.

This CDR3 contains 14 residues. Per the germline V gene, CDR1 is MNHEY and CDR2 is SVGAGI. The germline V and J ends were trimmed by 5 bases and 10 bases, with 20 bases remaining between them. This clone was observed a few times. The antigen is unknown. Every bit of the isolated RNA underwent reverse transcription, so sequencing read expressed TCRB transcripts. Libraries were prepared by immunoSEQ multiplex PCR; TCRdb keeps only in-frame clonotypes and omits some of them. The table records fewer than 900,000 clones, roughly 15% of them present only once. The sequence came from a woman aged 18-29 years in good health. The source material was naive CD4+ T cells from blood. This chain connects TRBV6-5 to TRBJ1-1; D might be TRBD1 (5 bases). CDR3 loop: CASSTRDPERGAFF. CDR3 coding DNA: TGTGCCAGCAGTACCCGGGACCCCGAACGCGGAGCTTTCTTT.